These 3 T cell receptor beta chains were all obtained from the same sample, sequenced in a study of T-cell memory formation after mild COVID-19. Each CDR3 protein gets one entry after TCRdb re-called the 5' RACE reads with MiXCR. This table holds 84,000 or so distinct CDR3 sequences, approximately 13% found once. The sample was PBMCs or a T cell subset sorted from them (not recorded which). These receptors all stem from an adult woman who had mild COVID-19 (a few samples of this study predate the infection). Cell type and time point are not known.

In this sample, this clonotype turned up a few times. This sequence joins TRBV6-2 or TRBV6-3 and TRBJ2-1; 9 nucleotides agree with TRBD1. The V gene end was trimmed by 5 bases and the J gene end by 6 bases; junction bases not matched to a gene: 8. Germline V gene sequence: CDR1 MNHEY, CDR2 SVGEGT. The CDR3 loop spans 15 amino acids. The CDR3 spells CASSTFRQGGNEQFF. In nucleotides, the CDR3 is TGTGCCAGCAGTACCTTTCGACAGGGGGGCAATGAGCAGTTCTTC.

V gene TRBV7-9 combines with J gene TRBJ2-7; 7 bases match TRBD2. The junction had 5 bases not matched to a gene; V was cut back by 5 bases and J by 4 bases. CDR3 length: 13 amino acids. Germline CDR1 is SEHNR and CDR2 is FQNEAQ (reference sequence). The chain's CDR3 is CASSLTSAYEQYF. CDR3 in DNA: TGTGCCAGCAGCCTAACTAGCGCATACGAGCAGTACTTC.

The chain has TRBV5-6 and TRBJ1-5; D uncertain. The CDR3 sequence is 14 residues long. With 0 bases removed from V and 3 bases from J, the gap between germline ends came to 7 bases. In germline, CDR1 is SGHDT, CDR2 YYEEEE. The CDR3: CASSLDGINQPQHF. CDR3 nucleotide sequence: TGTGCCAGCAGCTTGGACGGTATCAATCAGCCCCAGCATTTT. Based on the CDR3 plus reference TRBV5-6 and TRBJ1-5, the full variable domain is DAGVTQSPTHLIKTRGQQVTLRCSPKSGHDTVSWYQQALGQGPQFIFQYYEEEERQRGNFPDRFSGHQFPNYSSELNVNALLLGDSALYLCASSLDGINQPQHFGDGTRLSIL.